Included here is one TCR beta chain sequence, with context. Its target is not known. These data come from a study of CXCR3-negative and CXCR3-positive naive CD8 T cells. The study made its TRB cDNA libraries by 5' RACE, adding UMI labels. TCRdb re-called the 5' RACE reads; one entry per CDR3 protein, DNA not given. The table gives 75,000 or so distinct CDR3 sequences; the top ten clones make up around 1.6% of it. General study findings and limits: Memory cells differed in TRBV-TRBJ usage, but naive CXCR3-negative and CXCR3-positive cells had similar usage.

The CDR3 is 15 residues long. CDR1 is MDHEN, CDR2 SYDVKM, per germline. The chain carries TRBV28 and TRBJ2-5; TCRdb outputs TRBD1, but without DNA this stays unchecked. The source is a human donor in good health. Some clones in this sample may be carry-over from other donors' samples. Sequencing used naive CXCR3- CD8+ T cells from blood. As to subset: CD45RO-CCR7+CD27+CD95- naive CD8+ T cells lacking CXCR3 (TNR3-). This CDR3 reads CASEATGLSQETQYF.